The rows below give T cell receptor beta chains drawn from one sample of a study of radiation and T cells in renal cell carcinoma. This table comes from immunoSEQ multiplex PCR, and its TCRdb copy is limited to in-frame clones, with some not included. There are some 150,000 clones in the sample; 86% occur only once, and less than 20% lies in the top ten. The specimen was blood, collected from a patient whose treatment included radiotherapy and nephrectomy. The source of these receptors is a woman aged 45 to 65 with renal cell carcinoma. The CDR3 runs from the conserved cysteine through the conserved F or W. The D gene is left open where the match is weak. Clone size is shown for a subset of rows, as once, few, many or a class of expanded clone.

D	V	J	size	CDR3	DNA
-	TRBV5-1	TRBJ2-7	-	CASSPGTLDEQYF	TGCGCCAGCAGCCCGGGGACCCTGGACGAGCAGTACTTC
-	TRBV4-1	TRBJ1-5	-	CASSQEVLGQPQHF	TGCGCCAGCAGCCAAGAGGTCCTGGGTCAGCCCCAGCATTTT
-	TRBV4-3	TRBJ1-2	-	CASSQVLGLTSDGYTF	TGCGCCAGCAGCCAAGTGTTAGGCTTGACGTCTGATGGCTACACCTTC
-	TRBV28	TRBJ1-2	once	CASSSSPRNGYTF	TGTGCCAGCAGTTCATCGCCCAGGAATGGCTACACCTTC
-	TRBV5-4	TRBJ2-2	-	CASSLGQGELFF	TGTGCCAGCAGCTTGGGACAGGGGGAGCTGTTTTTT
TRBD1	TRBV4-3	TRBJ2-7	-	CASSQGIDRGRIHF	TGCGCCAGCAGCCAAGGTATAGACAGGGGGCGCATTCACTTC
-	TRBV6-5	TRBJ2-3	-	CASSSRGGTDTQYF	TGTGCCAGCAGCTCCAGGGGAGGGACAGATACGCAGTATTTT
-	TRBV5-4	TRBJ2-7	-	CASSLEGSSYEQYF	TGTGCCAGCAGCTTGGAGGGGAGCTCCTACGAGCAGTACTTC
-	TRBV30	TRBJ2-1	-	CAWNTGTGDEQFF	TGTGCCTGGAACACCGGGACCGGGGATGAGCAGTTCTTC
-	TRBV27	TRBJ1-2	-	CASRPGRTTNYGYTF	TGTGCCAGCAGGCCCGGACGGACGACTAACTATGGCTACACCTTC
-	TRBV6-5	TRBJ2-2	-	CASSRQETIAGELFF	TGTGCCAGCAGTCGACAGGAGACAATCGCTGGGGAGCTGTTTTTT
-	TRBV9	TRBJ2-2	few	CASSVDGGHAGELFF	TGTGCCAGCAGCGTAGACGGGGGGCACGCCGGGGAGCTGTTTTTT
-	TRBV6-1	TRBJ2-7	-	CAGHRIYEQYF	TGTGCCGGACACAGGATCTACGAGCAGTACTTC
TRBD1	TRBV6-5	TRBJ1-6	once	CASSKQGVYSPLHF	TGTGCCAGCAGTAAACAGGGGGTTTATTCACCCCTCCACTTT
TRBD1	TRBV18	TRBJ1-1	-	CASSPGTGNTEAFF	TGTGCCAGCTCACCGGGGACAGGGAACACTGAAGCTTTCTTT
-	TRBV9	TRBJ1-1	-	CASSVEAGLNTEAFF	TGTGCCAGCAGCGTAGAGGCAGGCTTGAACACTGAAGCTTTCTTT
TRBD1	TRBV28	TRBJ1-1	-	CASSFRRGRLTEAFF	TGTGCCAGCAGTTTTCGCAGGGGGCGCCTCACTGAAGCTTTCTTT
-	TRBV4-3	TRBJ1-4	-	CASSQDWRVTNEKLFF	TGCGCCAGCAGCCAAGATTGGAGGGTCACTAATGAAAAACTGTTTTTT
-	TRBV7-2	TRBJ1-1	-	CASSLVLVENTEAFF	TGTGCCAGCAGCTTAGTACTAGTTGAGAACACTGAAGCTTTCTTT
TRBD2	TRBV7-9	TRBJ2-5	-	CASSPPGLRKETQYF	TGTGCCAGCAGCCCGCCGGGACTAAGAAAAGAGACCCAGTACTTC
-	TRBV19	TRBJ2-4	-	CASKGTPHGGNIQYF	TGTGCCAGTAAGGGGACGCCACACGGCGGAAACATTCAGTACTTC
-	TRBV9	TRBJ2-7	-	CASSVRAGTHEQYF	TGTGCCAGCAGCGTAAGGGCAGGGACTCACGAGCAGTACTTC
TRBD1	TRBV6-4	TRBJ2-7	-	CASSDGQGWGQYEQYF	TGTGCCAGCAGTGACGGCCAAGGTTGGGGACAGTACGAGCAGTACTTC
TRBD2	TRBV9	TRBJ2-5	-	CASSVRAAGGPETQYF	TGTGCCAGCAGCGTGAGAGCGGCGGGGGGCCCGGAGACCCAGTACTTC
TRBD1	TRBV19	TRBJ2-5	once	CASSPDRGYGETQYF	TGTGCCAGTAGCCCGGACAGGGGGTATGGAGAGACCCAGTACTTC
-	TRBV28	TRBJ1-1	-	CASSLRSNLNTEAFF	TGTGCCAGCAGTTTAAGGTCTAACCTTAACACTGAAGCTTTCTTT
-	TRBV14	TRBJ2-2	-	CASSQVGGTGELFF	TGTGCCAGCAGCCAAGTAGGAGGCACCGGGGAGCTGTTTTTT
-	TRBV6-5	TRBJ1-2	-	CASSYSHWTVNYGYTF	TGTGCCAGCAGTTACTCACACTGGACGGTGAACTATGGCTACACCTTC
-	TRBV7-9	TRBJ1-1	few	CASSYGQFNTEAFF	TGTGCCAGCAGCTACGGACAGTTCAACACTGAAGCTTTCTTT
-	TRBV10-3	TRBJ1-3	-	CAISGQSSGNTIYF	TGTGCCATCAGTGGTCAGAGCTCTGGAAACACCATATATTTT
-	TRBV6-6	TRBJ1-5	-	CASSYPGAHNQPQHF	TGTGCCAGCAGTTACCCAGGGGCCCACAATCAGCCCCAGCATTTT